Listed below are T cell receptor beta chains from one sample, sequenced in a study of shared clonotypes between healthy human individuals. Some clones are missing from TCRdb's copy, which holds only in-frame ones; the method was immunoSEQ multiplex PCR. The sample has a few million clones, roughly 93% seen once. Sequenced sample: naive CD4+ T cells from PBMCs. These TCRs come from a man between 18 and 35 years old in good health. Some clones in this sample may be carry-over from other donors' samples. Both conserved end residues are part of each CDR3.

j_call v_call cdr3_aa
TRBJ2-1 TRBV5-1 CASSFSGSTGNEQFF
TRBJ2-7 TRBV7-8 CASRPTGYHEQYF
TRBJ2-7 TRBV5-4 CASSKMFSEQYF
TRBJ1-5 TRBV30 CAWSSGSDQPQHF
TRBJ1-5 TRBV5-1 CASSLDRGGNQPQHF
TRBJ2-1 TRBV7-3 CASGDPGTHYNEQFF
TRBJ1-5 TRBV28 CASSLVQVQQPQHF
TRBJ2-7 TRBV7-9 CASSLFEGTEQYF
TRBJ2-1 TRBV19 CASSTFDRDDNEQFF
TRBJ2-3 TRBV28 CATSSWEGTDTQYF
TRBJ1-5 TRBV28 CASSLGVTSNQPQHF
TRBJ2-3 TRBV4-1 CASSQDFRTDTQYF
TRBJ1-1 TRBV20-1 CSARANTEAFF
TRBJ1-1 TRBV18 CASSRTTRAGTEAFF
TRBJ2-7 TRBV4-1 CASSQAEGLADPYEQYF
TRBJ2-7 TRBV6-5 CASRGSHEQYF
TRBJ1-2 TRBV13 CASSLFGAGGNYGYTF
TRBJ2-5 TRBV29-1 CSAQGRGREETQYF
TRBJ1-5 TRBV30 CAWSVGTGNQPQHF
TRBJ1-4 TRBV5-1 CASSLGDSPNEKLFF
TRBJ1-2 TRBV30 CAGRSGGDYGYTF
TRBJ1-2 TRBV14 CASSHTWTGYGYTF
TRBJ1-1 TRBV25-1 CASSESPGRGWTEAFF
TRBJ1-5 TRBV7-2 CASSLESGSNQPQHF
TRBJ2-1 TRBV7-3 CASSLVGGSSYNEQFF
TRBJ2-3 TRBV27 CASSLSAGTDTQYF
TRBJ2-5 TRBV5-8 CASSLALAGGQTKETQYF
TRBJ2-1 TRBV7-3 CASSDQPRAMNEQFF
TRBJ2-1 TRBV2 CASKLAGGWGEQFF
TRBJ2-3 TRBV5-1 CASYDSLRADTQYF
TRBJ1-5 TRBV6-6 CASSPGTGFNQPQHF
TRBJ2-3 TRBV5-1 CASSATGGSTDTQYF
TRBJ1-4 TRBV5-1 CASRLGTGDEKLFF
TRBJ1-2 TRBV10-3 CAISELIGNYGYTF
TRBJ2-6 TRBV7-9 CASSARLSGANVLTF
TRBJ2-1 TRBV7-9 CASSLEIQRRVGEQFF
TRBJ2-5 TRBV7-9 CASSPGQGGATQYF